Below, 8 T cell receptor beta chains from the same sample are listed, as sequenced in a study of shared clonotypes between healthy human individuals. Generated by immunoSEQ multiplex PCR, the TCRdb table keeps only in-frame clones and is missing some. The sample includes fewer than 600,000 clones, 70% to 80% of them seen just once. The sequenced material came from PBMCs. These receptors all come from a woman aged 40 to 50 in good health. Some clones in this sample may be carry-over from other donors' samples.

The rearrangement links TRBV7-8 to TRBJ2-7; D tentatively fits TRBD1 or TRBD2 (6 bases each). CDR1 SGHVS and CDR2 FQNEAQ come from the germline V gene. CDR3 length: 18 amino acids. The V end was cut by 5 bases, the J end by 1 base, with 24 bases between. The CDR3 sequence is CASSTTSGAVKASYEQYF. CDR3 sequence (DNA): TGTGCCAGCAGCACGACATCGGGGGCAGTTAAAGCGTCCTACGAGCAGTACTTC.

The sample holds a few counts of this clone. The chain recombines TRBV2 with TRBJ1-4, with TRBD1 matching over 8 bases. The CDR3 sequence is 14 residues long. Germline CDR1 SNHLY, CDR2 FYNNEI. Unmatched junction bases numbered 3, after V lost 4 bases and J lost 5 bases. CDR3 nucleotides: TGTGCCAGCAGTGCCAACAGGGGGAATGAAAAACTGTTTTTT. Protein sequence: CASSANRGNEKLFF.

The chain is built from TRBV7-8 and TRBJ2-1; TRBD2 matches 16 bases. From germline, CDR1 is SGHVS and CDR2 FQNEAQ. V lost 5 bases, J lost 0 bases, and 4 bases stayed unmatched. The CDR3 has 18 residues. CDR3 region: CASSLGLAGGSSYNEQFF. DNA for the CDR3: TGTGCCAGCAGCCTGGGACTAGCGGGGGGGAGCTCCTACAATGAGCAGTTCTTC.

This clone was recorded many times. J is TRBJ2-7 and V is TRBV7-2; D gene uncertain. Germline-derived CDR1 and CDR2 are SGHTA and FQGNSA. The CDR3 totals 15 residues. V shed 1 base and J shed 0 bases, with 10 bases lying between them. This chain's CDR3 is CASSLVRFSSYEQYF. The CDR3 DNA is TGTGCCAGCAGCTTAGTTCGGTTTAGCTCCTACGAGCAGTACTTC.

The rearrangement uses TRBV11-1 and TRBJ2-2, with TRBD1 matching over 7 bases. Germline V gene sequence: CDR1 SGHAT, CDR2 FQDESV (reference sequence). J gave up 7 bases and V 6 bases, and 11 bases lay outside the gene matches. The CDR3 is 15 residues long. The CDR3 here is CASSSPDRVHGELFF. For the CDR3, the DNA is TGTGCCAGCAGTTCCCCCGACAGGGTCCACGGGGAGCTGTTTTTT.

The chain joins TRBV7-8 to TRBJ2-7; 14 nucleotides align to TRBD2. Germline lookup yields CDR1 SGHVS and CDR2 FQNEAQ. The CDR3 has 18 residues. Trimming cost V 5 bases and J 1 base; bases outside gene matches: 10. The CDR3 sequence is CASSTNRGLAGASYEQYF. The CDR3, as DNA: TGTGCCAGCAGCACCAACCGGGGACTAGCGGGAGCTTCCTACGAGCAGTACTTC.

This clone is a singleton in its sample. V gene TRBV9 combines with J gene TRBJ2-7, with D unclear. The CDR3 is made up of 13 amino acids. Germline CDR1 SGDLS, CDR2 YYNGEE. V lost 0 bases and J lost 4, with 8 bases in between. In nucleotides, the CDR3 is TGTGCCAGCAGCGTAGGAAACTCTTACGAGCAGTACTTC. It codes for CASSVGNSYEQYF.

The genes are TRBV7-9 and TRBJ2-5; TRBD2 might be the D (6 bases). The germline V gene has CDR1 SEHNR and CDR2 FQNEAQ (reference sequence). The ends were cut back, 4 bases at V and 1 base at J, with 10 bases in the middle. This CDR3 has 14 amino acids. As DNA, the CDR3 is TGTGCCAGCAGCTCGCTAGCGCGCCAAGAGACCCAGTACTTC. Its protein is CASSSLARQETQYF.